The 16 T cell receptor beta chains presented below share a single source sample, sequenced in a study of T cell clusters in autoimmune cytopenias. Some 39,000 genome equivalents of blood DNA were amplified for TRB. Multiplex touch-down PCR amplified TRB using TRB-A and TRB-B pools in one tube. TCRdb reanalyzed the multiplex PCR reads, giving one entry per CDR3 protein sequence and no DNA. This sample's table reports some 4,000 distinct CDR3 sequences. Sequencing was done on a sample of peripheral blood. All receptors come from a human donor with an autoimmune cytopenia or autoimmune hepatitis (not recorded which).

The chain couples TRBV6-5 to TRBJ2-1; TCRdb outputs TRBD1, but without DNA this stays unchecked. The germline V gene encodes CDR1 MNHEY and CDR2 SVGAGI. The CDR3 totals 16 residues. The CDR3 sequence: CASSYAAGRTYNEQFF.

This chain links TRBV12-3 or TRBV12-4 with TRBJ1-6; the TRBD1 assignment by TCRdb is unverifiable without DNA. The CDR3 loop spans 14 amino acids. The CDR3 region is CASSFTGINSPLHF.

The chain couples TRBV6-2 or TRBV6-3 to TRBJ1-2; without DNA, the TCRdb call of TRBD1 cannot be checked. This CDR3 comprises 17 residues. The germline V gene encodes CDR1 MNHEY and CDR2 SVGEGT. CDR3 region: CASRKDRGPPSSYGYTF.

Judged by frequency, this clonotype is medium-sized. The CDR3 here is CASSPLDRTSTDTQYF. V gene TRBV6-5 combines with J gene TRBJ2-3; TCRdb's D call, TRBD2, is unchecked because there is no DNA. Germline V gives CDR1 MNHEY, CDR2 SVGAGI. The CDR3 covers 16 residues.

This clonotype is labeled medium-sized based on frequency. The chain carries TRBV6-5 and TRBJ1-3. The germline gives CDR1 MNHEY, CDR2 SVGAGI. The CDR3 loop spans 14 amino acids. This CDR3 reads CASTESLSGNTIYF.

This clonotype is called medium-sized (0.01 to 0.1%) based on its frequency. The chain couples TRBV6-5 to TRBJ1-2; there is no DNA to check the TCRdb D call of TRBD1. CDR1 and CDR2 from the germline V gene are MNHEY and SVGAGI. This CDR3 is 13 amino acids long. CDR3 loop: CASSPGRGFGYTF.

This clonotype is called medium-sized based on its frequency. V and J are TRBV6-1 and TRBJ1-2; the TRBD1 assignment by TCRdb is unverifiable without DNA. In germline, CDR1 is MNHNS, CDR2 SASEGT. The length of the CDR3 is 13 residues. CDR3: CASQWDTNYGYTF.

CDR3 residues: CSASGQGGGYTF. V usage is TRBV29-1 and J usage is TRBJ1-2; TCRdb names TRBD1, which stays unverified in the absence of DNA. In germline, CDR1 is SQVTM, CDR2 ANQGSEA. The CDR3 consists of 12 residues.

This clonotype registers medium-sized by frequency. The chain's CDR3 is CAWREWGHREIYGYTF. The rearrangement uses TRBV30 and TRBJ1-2; TCRdb's D gene call, TRBD1, goes unchecked for lack of DNA. The CDR3 runs 16 residues. The germline gives CDR1 GTSNPN, CDR2 SVGIG (reference sequence).

The V and J genes are TRBV7-2 and TRBJ2-1; TCRdb names TRBD2, which stays unverified in the absence of DNA. CDR3 length: 15 amino acids. Germline V gene lookup returns CDR1 SGHTA and CDR2 FQGNSA. CDR3 loop: CASRWTSGGGNKQFF.

This clonotype is deemed medium-sized (0.01 to 0.1%) by its frequency. The V call is TRBV6-6, the J call TRBJ2-5. The CDR3 is 13 amino acids. Germline V gene lookup returns CDR1 MNHNY and CDR2 SVGAGI (reference sequence). CDR3 protein: CASSYGSQETQYF.

By frequency, this clonotype registers large. The chain is built from TRBV29-1 and TRBJ1-2; the D call of TRBD1 rests on TCRdb alone, since no DNA is present to check it. CDR3 length: 12 amino acids. Germline V CDR1 and CDR2: SQVTM, ANQGSEA. CDR3 in amino acids: CSGIQGGYGYTF.

The chain couples TRBV6-2 or TRBV6-3 to TRBJ2-3; TCRdb indicates TRBD2, and absent DNA this call remains unverified. The CDR3 is made up of 14 amino acids. Germline CDR1 reads MNHEY; CDR2 reads SVGEGT. The CDR3 is CASSTSGRTDTQYF.

By frequency, this clonotype registers medium-sized (0.01 to 0.1%). The chain links TRBV6-5 to TRBJ2-3; no DNA is available, so the TRBD1 call from TCRdb remains unchecked. The CDR3 runs 15 residues. CDR1 and CDR2 from the germline V gene are MNHEY and SVGAGI. CDR3: CASSITGANTDTQYF.

This chain links TRBV6-5 with TRBJ2-1; there is no DNA to check the TCRdb D call of TRBD1. The V gene's germline CDR1 is MNHEY and CDR2 SVGAGI. This CDR3 is built from 13 residues. CDR3 in amino acids: CANSTGQFNEQFF.

J is TRBJ1-3 and V is TRBV19; the TCRdb D gene call, TRBD1, has no DNA to confirm it. Germline CDR1 LNHDA, CDR2 SQIVND (reference sequence). CDR3 length equals 14 residues. The CDR3 sequence is CASSIWGSGNTIYF.